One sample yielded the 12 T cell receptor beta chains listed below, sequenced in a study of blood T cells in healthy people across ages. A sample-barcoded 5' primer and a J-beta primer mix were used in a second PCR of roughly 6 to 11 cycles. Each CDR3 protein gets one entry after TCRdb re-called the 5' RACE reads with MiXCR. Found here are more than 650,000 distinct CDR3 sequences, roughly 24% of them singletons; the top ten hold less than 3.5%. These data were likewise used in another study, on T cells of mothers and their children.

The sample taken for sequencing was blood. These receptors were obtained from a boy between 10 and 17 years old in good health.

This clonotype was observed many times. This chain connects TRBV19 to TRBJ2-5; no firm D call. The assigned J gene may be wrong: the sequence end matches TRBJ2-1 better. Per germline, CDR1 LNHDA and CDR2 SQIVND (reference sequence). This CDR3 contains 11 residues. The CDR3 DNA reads TGTGCCAGTTCTAATCTGGATGAGCAGTTCTTC. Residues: CASSNLDEQFF.

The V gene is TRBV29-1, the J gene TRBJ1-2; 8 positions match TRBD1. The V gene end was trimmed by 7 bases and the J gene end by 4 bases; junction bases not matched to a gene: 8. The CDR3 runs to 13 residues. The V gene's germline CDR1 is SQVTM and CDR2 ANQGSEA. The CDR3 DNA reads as TGCAGCGCACGGAGGACAGGGAGCTATGGCTACACCTTC. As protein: CSARRTGSYGYTF.

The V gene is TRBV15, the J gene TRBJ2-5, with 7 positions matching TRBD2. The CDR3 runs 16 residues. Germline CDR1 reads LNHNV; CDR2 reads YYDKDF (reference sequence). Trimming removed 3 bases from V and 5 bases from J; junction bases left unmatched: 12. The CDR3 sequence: CATSSPLAAYRETQYF. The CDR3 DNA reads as TGTGCCACCAGCAGCCCTCTAGCGGCGTACCGTGAGACCCAGTACTTC.

The CDR3 DNA is TGTGCCAGCAGTCCTCAGATTGCAACTAATGAAAAACTGTTTTTT. Encoded protein: CASSPQIATNEKLFF. V gene TRBV12-3 or TRBV12-4 combines with J gene TRBJ1-4; D not resolved. V was clipped by 5 bases and J by 0 bases, with 10 bases between them. The CDR3 contains 15 residues.

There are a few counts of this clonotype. As DNA, the CDR3 is TGTGCCTGGAGTGTACGGAGACCATACCAAGAGACCCAGTACTTC. This gives the protein CAWSVRRPYQETQYF. V and J are TRBV30 and TRBJ2-5; D remains unclear. The germline V gene encodes CDR1 GTSNPN and CDR2 SVGIG (reference sequence). Trimming took off 0 bases at V and 0 bases at J, with 11 bases between the two ends. The CDR3 covers 15 residues.

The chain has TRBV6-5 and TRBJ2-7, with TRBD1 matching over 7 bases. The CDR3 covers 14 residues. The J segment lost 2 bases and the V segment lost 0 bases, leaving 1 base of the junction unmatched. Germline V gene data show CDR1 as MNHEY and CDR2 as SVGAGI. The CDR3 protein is CASSYSDRPYEQYF. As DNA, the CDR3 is TGTGCCAGCAGTTACTCGGACAGGCCCTACGAGCAGTACTTC.

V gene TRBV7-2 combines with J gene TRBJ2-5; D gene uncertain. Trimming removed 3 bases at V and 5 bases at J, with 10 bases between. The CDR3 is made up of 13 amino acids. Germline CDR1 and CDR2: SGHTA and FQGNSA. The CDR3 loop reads CASSFEPEETQYF. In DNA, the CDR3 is TGTGCCAGCAGCTTTGAGCCCGAGGAGACCCAGTACTTC.

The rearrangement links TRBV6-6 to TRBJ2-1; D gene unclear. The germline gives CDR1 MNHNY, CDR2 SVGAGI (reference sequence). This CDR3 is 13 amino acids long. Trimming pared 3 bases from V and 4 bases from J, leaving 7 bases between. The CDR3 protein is CASSYIRYNEQFF. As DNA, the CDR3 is TGTGCCAGCAGTTATATACGGTACAATGAGCAGTTCTTC.

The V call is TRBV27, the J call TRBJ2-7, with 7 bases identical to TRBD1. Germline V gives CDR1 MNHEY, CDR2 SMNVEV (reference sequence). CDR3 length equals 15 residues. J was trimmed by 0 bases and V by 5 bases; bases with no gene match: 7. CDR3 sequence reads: CASSRTGDPSYEQYF. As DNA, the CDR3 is TGTGCCAGCAGTCGTACAGGGGATCCCTCCTACGAGCAGTACTTC.

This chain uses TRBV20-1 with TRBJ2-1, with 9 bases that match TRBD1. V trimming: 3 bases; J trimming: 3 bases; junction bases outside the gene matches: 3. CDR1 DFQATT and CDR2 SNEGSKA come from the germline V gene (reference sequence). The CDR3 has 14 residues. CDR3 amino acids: CSARRGQGYNEQFF. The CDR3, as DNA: TGCAGTGCTAGGAGGGGACAGGGCTACAATGAGCAGTTCTTC.

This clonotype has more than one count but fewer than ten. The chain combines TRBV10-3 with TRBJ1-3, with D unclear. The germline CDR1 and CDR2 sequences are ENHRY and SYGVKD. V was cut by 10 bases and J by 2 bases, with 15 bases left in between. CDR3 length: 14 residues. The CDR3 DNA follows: TGTGCCACCGAGGGTCGTCTCGCTGGAAACACCATATATTTT. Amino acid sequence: CATEGRLAGNTIYF.

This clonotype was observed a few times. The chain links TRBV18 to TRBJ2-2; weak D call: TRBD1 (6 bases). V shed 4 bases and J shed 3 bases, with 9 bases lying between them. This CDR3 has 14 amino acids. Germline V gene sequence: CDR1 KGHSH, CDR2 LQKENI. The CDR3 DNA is TGTGCCAGCTCACTGGACAGCGACACCGGGGAGCTGTTTTTT. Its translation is CASSLDSDTGELFF.